This T cell receptor (beta chain) derives from a study of cytomegalovirus exposure and HLA in healthy donors. Study-wide points: Likely technical artifact: a cluster of highly shared sequence variants.

Germline V gene data show CDR1 as MNHEY and CDR2 as SMNVEV (reference sequence). This CDR3 region has 15 residues. Trimming at V came to 2 bases and at J to 6 bases, leaving 4 bases not matched to a gene. The PCR used 60 Vbeta and 13 Jbeta primers. Some clones are missing from TCRdb's copy, which holds only in-frame ones; the method was immunoSEQ multiplex PCR. The sample yields 150,000 to 200,000 clones, around 81% seen once. As concerns this clone: Its antigen is not identified.

Specimen: PBMCs. The V and J genes are TRBV27 and TRBJ2-1; 10 nucleotides match TRBD1. The source of this sequence is a man younger than 35 in good health and CMV-seronegative. The CDR3 nucleotides are TGTGCCAGCAGTTTACTTCGGACAGGGGGCAATGAGCAGTTCTTC. It encodes CASSLLRTGGNEQFF.